This T cell receptor (beta chain) was recorded in a study of beta chain features in type 1 diabetes. Study-level findings and limits: cDNA-based sequencing might over-represent cells highly expressing TCR.

The CDR3 covers 14 residues. Germline loops: CDR1 MDHEN, CDR2 SYDVKM. V was clipped by 7 bases and J by 4 bases, with 14 bases between them. Sorting that relied on CD45RO/CCR7/CD25/CD127/CD95/CD27 yielded CD4+ naive, central memory, regulatory and stem cell-like memory cells. The investigators reverse transcribed all of the isolated RNA, so they sequenced expressed TCRB transcripts. The protocol was immunoSEQ multiplex PCR, while the TCRdb copy is restricted to in-frame clones and leaves out a portion. The table lists 860,000 or so clones, under 20% of them singletons. About this clone: As yet, its antigen is unknown.

The sequencing sample was made of naive CD4+ T cells from blood. This sequence originates from a woman in her late teens or twenties in good health. This chain connects TRBV28 to TRBJ2-1, with D perhaps TRBD1 (5 bases). The CDR3 bases are TGTGCCAGCACCTCCCAGGGCCTGTACAATGAGCAGTTCTTC. It encodes CASTSQGLYNEQFF.